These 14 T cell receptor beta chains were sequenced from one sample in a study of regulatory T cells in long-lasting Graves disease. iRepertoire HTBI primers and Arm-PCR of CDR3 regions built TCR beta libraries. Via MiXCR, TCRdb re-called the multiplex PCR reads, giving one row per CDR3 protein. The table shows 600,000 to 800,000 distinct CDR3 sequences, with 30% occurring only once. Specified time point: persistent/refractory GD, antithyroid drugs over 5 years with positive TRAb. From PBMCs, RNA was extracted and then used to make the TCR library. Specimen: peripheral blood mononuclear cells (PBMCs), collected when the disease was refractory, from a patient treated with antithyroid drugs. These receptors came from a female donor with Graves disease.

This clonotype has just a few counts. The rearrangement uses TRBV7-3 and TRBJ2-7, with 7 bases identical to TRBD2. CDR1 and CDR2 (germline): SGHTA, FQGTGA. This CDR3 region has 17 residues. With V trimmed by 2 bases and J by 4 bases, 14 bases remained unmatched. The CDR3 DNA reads TGTGCCAGCAGCTTAGTTGCAGGCTTGGGGGGGTTGTACGAGCAGTACTTC. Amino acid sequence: CASSLVAGLGGLYEQYF. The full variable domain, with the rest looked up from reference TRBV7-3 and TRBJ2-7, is GAGVSQTPSNKVTEKGKYVELRCDPISGHTALYWYRQSLGQGPEFLIYFQGTGAADDSGLPNDRFFAVRPEGSVSTLKIQRTERGDSAVYLCASSLVAGLGGLYEQYFGPGTRLTVT.

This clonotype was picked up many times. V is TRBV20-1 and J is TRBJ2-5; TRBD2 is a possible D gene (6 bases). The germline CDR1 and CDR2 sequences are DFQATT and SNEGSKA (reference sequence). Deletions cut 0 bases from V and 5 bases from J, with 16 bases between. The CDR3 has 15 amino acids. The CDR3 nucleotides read TGCAGTGCTAGAGAAATGGGGGAGGTCGGGGAGACCCAGTACTTC. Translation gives CSAREMGEVGETQYF.

The CDR3 protein is CSAPLLAGGGSYEQYF. In DNA form, the CDR3 reads TGCAGTGCACCCCTTCTAGCGGGGGGGGGCTCCTACGAGCAGTACTTC. V is TRBV20-1 and J is TRBJ2-7; 12 bases fit TRBD2. This CDR3 comprises 16 residues. V shed 6 bases and J 0 bases; nucleotides not matched to a gene: 9. Germline V lookup: CDR1 DFQATT, CDR2 SNEGSKA (reference sequence).

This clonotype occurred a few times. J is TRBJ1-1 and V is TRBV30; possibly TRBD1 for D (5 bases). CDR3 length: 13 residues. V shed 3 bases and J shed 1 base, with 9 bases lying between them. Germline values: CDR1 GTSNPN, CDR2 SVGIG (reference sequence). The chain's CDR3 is CAWSRTSNTEAFF. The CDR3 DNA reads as TGTGCCTGGAGCCGGACATCGAACACTGAAGCTTTCTTT.

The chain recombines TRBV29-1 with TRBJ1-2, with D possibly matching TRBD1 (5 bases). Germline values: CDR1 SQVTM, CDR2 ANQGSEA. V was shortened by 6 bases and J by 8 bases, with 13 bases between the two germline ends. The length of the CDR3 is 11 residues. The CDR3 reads CSVLSGSGYTF. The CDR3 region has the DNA TGCAGCGTACTTTCAGGGTCCGGCTACACCTTC.

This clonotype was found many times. The CDR3 DNA is TGTGCCAGCAGTTTACCCTTCCCGGGACGGGCGATGACCCAGTACTTC. Protein: CASSLPFPGRAMTQYF. V and J are TRBV28 and TRBJ2-5; D is possibly TRBD1 or TRBD2 (5 bases each). V shed 2 bases and J shed 7 bases, with 20 bases lying between them. CDR1 is MDHEN and CDR2 is SYDVKM in the germline V gene. The CDR3 is 16 amino acids.

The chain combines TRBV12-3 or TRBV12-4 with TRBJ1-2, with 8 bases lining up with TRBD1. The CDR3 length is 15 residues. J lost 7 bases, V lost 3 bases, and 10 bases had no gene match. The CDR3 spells CASSLATGASGGYTF. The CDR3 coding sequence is TGTGCCAGCAGTTTGGCGACAGGGGCCTCTGGTGGCTACACCTTC.

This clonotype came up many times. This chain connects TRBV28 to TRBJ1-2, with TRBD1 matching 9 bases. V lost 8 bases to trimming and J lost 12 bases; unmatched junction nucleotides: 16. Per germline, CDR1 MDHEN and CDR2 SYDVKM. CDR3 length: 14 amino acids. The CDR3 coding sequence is TGTGCCAGCTCCCGAAACAGGGGGCTCCCTGGGCACACCTTC. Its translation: CASSRNRGLPGHTF.

The CDR3: CASSPSDSDTYEQYF. The CDR3, as DNA: TGCGCCAGCAGCCCCTCGGACAGCGATACCTACGAGCAGTACTTC. This chain connects TRBV4-1 to TRBJ2-7; D might be TRBD1 (6 bases). This CDR3 spans 15 amino acids. Germline V CDR1 and CDR2: MGHRA, YSYEKL. The V and J ends lost 4 bases and 2 bases respectively, with 15 bases between them.

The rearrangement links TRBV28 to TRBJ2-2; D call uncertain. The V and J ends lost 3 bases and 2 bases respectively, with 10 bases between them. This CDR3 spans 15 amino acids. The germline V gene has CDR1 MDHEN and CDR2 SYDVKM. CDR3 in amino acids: CASSLLADNTGELFF. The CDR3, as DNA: TGTGCCAGCAGTTTGTTGGCTGATAACACCGGGGAGCTGTTTTTT.

The CDR3 DNA reads TGCGCCAGCAGCTTGGAACAGGGGGTTGAAAAACTGTTTTTT. Amino acid sequence: CASSLEQGVEKLFF. The genes are TRBV5-1 and TRBJ1-4; the match to TRBD1 covers 8 bases. The CDR3 loop spans 14 amino acids. Germline CDR1 SGHRS, CDR2 YFSETQ. V lost 0 bases, J lost 7 bases, and 2 bases stayed unmatched.

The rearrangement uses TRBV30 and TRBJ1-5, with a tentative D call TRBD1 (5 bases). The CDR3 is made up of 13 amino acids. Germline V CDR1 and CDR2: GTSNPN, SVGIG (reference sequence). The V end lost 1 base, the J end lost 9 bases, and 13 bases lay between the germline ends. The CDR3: CAWSGGPKWPQHF. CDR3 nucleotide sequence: TGTGCCTGGAGTGGGGGACCGAAGTGGCCCCAGCATTTT.

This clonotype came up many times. Here the CDR3 reads CASSLIGEEWYEQYF. CDR3 coding DNA: TGTGCCAGCAGTTTAATAGGGGAGGAGTGGTACGAGCAGTACTTC. This chain links TRBV12-3 or TRBV12-4 with TRBJ2-7, with a possible D match to TRBD2 (6 bases). There are 15 residues in the CDR3. V was cut by 2 bases and J by 4 bases, with 15 bases left in between.

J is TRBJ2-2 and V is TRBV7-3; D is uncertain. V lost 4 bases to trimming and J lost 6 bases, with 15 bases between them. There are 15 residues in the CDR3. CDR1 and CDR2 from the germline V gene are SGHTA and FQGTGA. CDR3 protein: CASSSYRVRAGELFF. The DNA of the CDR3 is TGTGCCAGCAGCTCATACCGTGTTAGGGCCGGGGAGCTGTTTTTT.